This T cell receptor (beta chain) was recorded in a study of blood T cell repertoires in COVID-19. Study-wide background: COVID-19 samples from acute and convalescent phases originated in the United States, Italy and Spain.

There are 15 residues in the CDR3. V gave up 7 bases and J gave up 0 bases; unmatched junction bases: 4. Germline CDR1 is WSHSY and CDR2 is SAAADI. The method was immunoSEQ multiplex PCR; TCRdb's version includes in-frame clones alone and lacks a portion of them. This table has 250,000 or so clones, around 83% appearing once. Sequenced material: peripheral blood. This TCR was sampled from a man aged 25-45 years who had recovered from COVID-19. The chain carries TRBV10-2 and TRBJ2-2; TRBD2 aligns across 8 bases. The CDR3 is CASIPGGANTGELFF. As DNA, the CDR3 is TGCGCCAGCATCCCCGGGGGGGCGAACACCGGGGAGCTGTTTTTT.